A single TCR beta chain is shown here with its context. Here immunoSEQ multiplex PCR was the method, and the copy in TCRdb shows in-frame clones only, minus some. This sample yields some 150,000 clones, of which less than 90% are seen a single time; 4.4% belongs to the top ten. This record comes from a study of blood T cell repertoires in COVID-19. The germline V and J ends were trimmed by 6 bases and 1 base, with 12 bases remaining between them. Germline values: CDR1 MNHEY, CDR2 SMNVEV (reference sequence). The CDR3 covers 14 residues. The chain couples TRBV27 to TRBJ1-1, with D possibly being TRBD1 (5 bases). Specimen: PBMCs or T cells enriched from blood (not recorded which). The source of this sequence is a woman in her 50s who had recovered from COVID-19. As DNA, the CDR3 is TGTGCCAGCAGCCTTCCCGGGGGGAACACTGAAGCTTTCTTT. This translates into CASSLPGGNTEAFF.